The T cell receptor beta chain under discussion was sequenced for a study of blood T cell repertoires in COVID-19. CDR3 length: 16 amino acids. Trimming took off 5 bases at V and 0 bases at J, with 16 bases between the two ends. Germline-derived CDR1 and CDR2 are SEHNR and FQNEAQ (reference sequence). Profiled with immunoSEQ multiplex PCR; TCRdb holds only in-frame clones, not every one. The sample contains 250,000 to 350,000 clones, roughly 85% of which appear only once. This clone was detected once. J is TRBJ1-1 and V is TRBV7-9, with D perhaps matching TRBD1 (5 bases). The sequence came from a woman younger than 45 who had recovered from COVID-19. What was sequenced was PBMCs or T cells enriched from blood (not recorded which). The DNA of the CDR3 is TGTGCCAGCAGCGTATCGGGGGGTCACATGAACACTGAAGCTTTCTTT. It codes for CASSVSGGHMNTEAFF.